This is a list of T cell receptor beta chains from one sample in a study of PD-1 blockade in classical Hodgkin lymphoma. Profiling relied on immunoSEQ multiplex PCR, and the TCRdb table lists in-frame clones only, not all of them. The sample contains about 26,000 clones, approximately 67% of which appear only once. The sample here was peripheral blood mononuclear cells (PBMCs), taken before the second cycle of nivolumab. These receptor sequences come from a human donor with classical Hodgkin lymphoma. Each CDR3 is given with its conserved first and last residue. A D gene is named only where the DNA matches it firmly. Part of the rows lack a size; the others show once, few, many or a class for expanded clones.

CDR3nt: TGTGCCAGCAGTTACGGAGCGGGGTATCAAGAGACCCAGTACTTC
CDR3aa: CASSYGAGYQETQYF
d_gene: TRBD2
j_gene: TRBJ2-5
abundance: .
v_gene: TRBV6-6

CDR3nt: TGTGCCAGCAGTTACGCCCGGGACAGTGATTCACCCCTCCACTTT
CDR3aa: CASSYARDSDSPLHF
d_gene: TRBD1
j_gene: TRBJ1-6
abundance: .
v_gene: TRBV6-5

CDR3nt: TGTGCCAGCAGCCTCCCTCCTGGCTACACCTTC
CDR3aa: CASSLPPGYTF
d_gene: .
j_gene: TRBJ1-2
abundance: .
v_gene: TRBV7-2

CDR3nt: TGTGCCAGCAGCAAAGGCAGGACCCAGGGCTACGAGCAGTACTTC
CDR3aa: CASSKGRTQGYEQYF
d_gene: .
j_gene: TRBJ2-7
abundance: .
v_gene: TRBV21-1

CDR3nt: TGTGCCAGCAGTAAGCGGGTGTACAATGAGCAGTTCTTC
CDR3aa: CASSKRVYNEQFF
d_gene: .
j_gene: TRBJ2-1
abundance: .
v_gene: TRBV7-2

CDR3nt: TGTGCCAGTAGTATAGATGGGAGCACAGATACGCAGTATTTT
CDR3aa: CASSIDGSTDTQYF
d_gene: .
j_gene: TRBJ2-3
abundance: once
v_gene: TRBV19

CDR3nt: TGTGCCAGCAGTTTATCGGGACAGCAAGAGACCCAGTACTTC
CDR3aa: CASSLSGQQETQYF
d_gene: TRBD1
j_gene: TRBJ2-5
abundance: .
v_gene: TRBV28

CDR3nt: TGTGCCAGTACCAGAGCTAACTATGGCTACACCTTC
CDR3aa: CASTRANYGYTF
d_gene: .
j_gene: TRBJ1-2
abundance: few
v_gene: TRBV19

CDR3nt: TGTGCCAGCCGGGGACTAGCGGGAGGCCGCAATGAGCAGTTCTTC
CDR3aa: CASRGLAGGRNEQFF
d_gene: TRBD2
j_gene: TRBJ2-1
abundance: .
v_gene: TRBV7-2

CDR3nt: TGTGCCAGCAGCTTAGGGGACAGCCTGGGCGAGCAGTACTTC
CDR3aa: CASSLGDSLGEQYF
d_gene: TRBD1
j_gene: TRBJ2-7
abundance: .
v_gene: TRBV11-3

CDR3nt: TGCGCCAGCAGTCCGACAAGGCCGGATACGCAGTATTTT
CDR3aa: CASSPTRPDTQYF
d_gene: .
j_gene: TRBJ2-3
abundance: few
v_gene: TRBV4-3

CDR3nt: TGTGCCAGCCTTGGCCGGCCAAACTATGGCTACACCTTC
CDR3aa: CASLGRPNYGYTF
d_gene: .
j_gene: TRBJ1-2
abundance: .
v_gene: TRBV6-1

CDR3nt: TGTGCCAGCAGTTTCTCCCATGACAGCCAGGGTCAGTATTTT
CDR3aa: CASSFSHDSQGQYF
d_gene: .
j_gene: TRBJ2-3
abundance: once
v_gene: TRBV6-5